This entry lists 16 T cell receptor beta chains sequenced from one sample in a study of T cell repertoires in cytomegalovirus infection. TCRdb reprocessed the reads via MiXCR and lists one record per CDR3 protein. The repertoire holds about 320,000 distinct CDR3 sequences, roughly 9.5% seen once, with around 4.5% in the top ten. Sequences were obtained from PBMCs. All receptors come from a human donor in good health (CMV status not recorded). Some clones in this sample may be carry-over from other donors' samples.

A remark on this clonotype: This may arise from a read error, as a much more abundant clone is one base away. The chain couples TRBV7-2 to TRBJ2-4, with D possibly matching TRBD1 (5 bases). The CDR3 is 15 residues long. Per the germline V gene, CDR1 is SGHTA and CDR2 is FQGNSA. The V end was cut by 1 base, the J end by 3 bases, with 10 bases between. The CDR3 here is CASSLGGADKNIQYF. The DNA for the CDR3 is TGTGCCAGCAGCTTAGGGGGCGCCGACAAAAACATTCAGTACTTC.

The table lists this clonotype with many counts. The V and J genes are TRBV28 and TRBJ2-1, with 8 bases identical to TRBD1. The junction had 13 bases not matched to a gene; V was cut back by 7 bases and J by 8 bases. This CDR3 spans 15 amino acids. The germline CDR1 and CDR2 sequences are MDHEN and SYDVKM. Here the CDR3 DNA reads TGTGCCAGCAAAAAAGGACAGGGCGTTCTGCATGAGCAGTTCTTC. Its translation is CASKKGQGVLHEQFF.

This clonotype has more than one count but fewer than ten. This rearrangement joins TRBV2 to TRBJ2-3; 8 bases are a match to TRBD2. The CDR3 loop spans 16 amino acids. Germline trimming cut 1 base from V and 6 bases from J; bases unmatched to any gene: 9. Germline assignment: CDR1 SNHLY and CDR2 FYNNEI. The CDR3 here is CASSEDGLAPRDTQYF. DNA of the CDR3: TGTGCCAGCAGTGAAGACGGACTAGCCCCCAGGGATACGCAGTATTTT.

This clonotype was observed many times. The J gene is TRBJ1-2, the V gene TRBV2; D is uncertain. The CDR3 covers 13 residues. V shed 6 bases and J shed 4 bases, with 12 bases lying between them. From germline, CDR1 is SNHLY and CDR2 FYNNEI. CDR3: CASSGSLFYGYTF. The CDR3 nucleotides are TGTGCCAGCAGCGGCAGTCTCTTCTATGGCTACACCTTC.

This clonotype occurred many times. The CDR3 protein is CASSLETGANEKLFF. The CDR3 DNA reads as TGTGCCAGCAGCTTGGAGACAGGAGCTAATGAAAAACTGTTTTTT. The chain combines TRBV7-8 with TRBJ1-4; D may be TRBD1 (6 bases). Germline-derived CDR1 and CDR2 are SGHVS and FQNEAQ. Trimming shortened V by 3 bases and J by 3 bases, and 11 bases separated the two germline ends. This CDR3 comprises 15 residues.

The CDR3 loop reads CASSLGLRNSGNTIYF. DNA of the CDR3: TGTGCCAGCAGCTTGGGCCTCCGGAACTCTGGAAACACCATATATTTT. This chain links TRBV7-2 with TRBJ1-3, with no clear D. Trimming cost V 3 bases and J 0 bases, with 12 bases left between them. CDR3 length equals 16 residues. CDR1 and CDR2 (germline): SGHTA, FQGNSA.

This clonotype was picked up many times. This sequence joins TRBV7-2 and TRBJ2-2; TRBD1 or TRBD2 may be the D gene (6 bases each). Germline assignment: CDR1 SGHTA and CDR2 FQGNSA. With 3 bases removed from V and 2 bases from J, the gap between germline ends came to 10 bases. CDR3 size: 15 residues. CDR3 bases: TGTGCCAGCAGCTTCACGGGGGCTAACACCGGGGAGCTGTTTTTT. Translation: CASSFTGANTGELFF. Full variable domain (rest looked up from reference TRBV7-2 and TRBJ2-2): GAGVSQSPSNKVTEKGKDVELRCDPISGHTALYWYRQSLGQGLEFLIYFQGNSAPDKSGLPSDRFSAERTGGSVSTLTIQRTQQEDSAVYLCASSFTGANTGELFFGEGSRLTVL.

This clonotype has ten or more counts. The chain links TRBV7-2 to TRBJ1-3; TRBD1 agrees at 7 bases. Trimming cost V 3 bases and J 0 bases; bases outside gene matches: 2. Per the germline V gene, CDR1 is SGHTA and CDR2 is FQGNSA. The CDR3 is 15 residues long. CDR3 in DNA: TGTGCCAGCAGCTTCAGGGGGAGCTCTGGAAACACCATATATTTT. This encodes CASSFRGSSGNTIYF.

This clonotype appeared a few times. The chain recombines TRBV5-5 with TRBJ2-5, with D possibly being TRBD1 (5 bases). Germline CDR1 and CDR2: SGHKS and YYEKEE (reference sequence). With 0 bases removed from V and 5 bases from J, the gap between germline ends came to 14 bases. This CDR3 comprises 15 residues. The CDR3 nucleotides read TGTGCCAGCAGCTTGGGGGGCGCAGGGTCGGAGACCCAGTACTTC. Encoded protein: CASSLGGAGSETQYF.

The V gene is TRBV28, the J gene TRBJ2-7, with 12 nucleotides matching TRBD2. The CDR3 is made up of 15 amino acids. V dropped 5 bases and J dropped 2; count of bases not matched to a gene: 4. Germline loops: CDR1 MDHEN, CDR2 SYDVKM. DNA of the CDR3: TGTGCCAGCAGTAATAGACTAGCGGGAGCCTACGAGCAGTACTTC. Its translation: CASSNRLAGAYEQYF.

The chain carries TRBV24-1 and TRBJ1-5; TRBD1 matches at 8 bases. Trimming removed 10 bases from V and 5 bases from J; junction bases left unmatched: 18. CDR1 and CDR2 from the germline V gene are KGHDR and SFDVKD. The CDR3 is 17 residues long. As DNA, the CDR3 is TGTGCCACTCCGAGACAGGGGCGGTGGGCAGTGGATCAGCCCCAGCATTTT. Its protein is CATPRQGRWAVDQPQHF.

Many counts were recorded for this clonotype. This rearrangement joins TRBV7-2 to TRBJ2-1, with D unclear. This CDR3 has 18 residues. Trimming pared 1 base from V and 0 bases from J, leaving 16 bases between. Germline V gives CDR1 SGHTA, CDR2 FQGNSA. The CDR3, as DNA: TGTGCCAGCAGCTTAGGTTGGAGTCCTAGTGCCTCCTACAATGAGCAGTTCTTC. Its protein product is CASSLGWSPSASYNEQFF.

This clonotype was seen a handful of times. This chain joins TRBV28 and TRBJ2-7; 8 positions match TRBD2. The CDR3 is made up of 16 amino acids. V was clipped by 7 bases and J by 4 bases; unmatched bases: 15. Germline CDR1 is MDHEN and CDR2 is SYDVKM. The CDR3 nucleotides are TGTGCCAGCATGAACAGGGTGGGTGGACTAGCTTACGAGCAGTACTTC. Its protein product is CASMNRVGGLAYEQYF.

In its sample, this clonotype was seen a few times. J is TRBJ1-1 and V is TRBV11-2; 8 nucleotides agree with TRBD1. Per germline, CDR1 SGHAT and CDR2 FQNNGV. The CDR3 is made up of 14 amino acids. V shed 5 bases, J shed 0 bases, and the junction held 2 bases outside the gene matches. Written as DNA, the CDR3 is TGTGCCAGCAGCAAGGACAGGGTGAACACTGAAGCTTTCTTT. It translates to CASSKDRVNTEAFF. The complete variable domain, with remaining parts taken from reference TRBV11-2 and TRBJ1-1, reads EAGVAQSPRYKIIEKRQSVAFWCNPISGHATLYWYQQILGQGPKLLIQFQNNGVVDDSQLPKDRFSAERLKGVDSTLKIQPAKLEDSAVYLCASSKDRVNTEAFFGQGTRLTVV.

In this sample, this clonotype turned up many times. The chain combines TRBV7-9 with TRBJ1-2; TRBD1 matches at 7 bases. Trimming took 10 bases from V and 0 from J; bases not matched to a gene: 5. The germline V gene has CDR1 SEHNR and CDR2 FQNEAQ (reference sequence). This CDR3 has 13 amino acids. CDR3 amino acids: CAIRQGANYGYTF. For the CDR3, the DNA is TGTGCCATCCGACAGGGAGCTAACTATGGCTACACCTTC.

The rearrangement joins TRBV5-1 to TRBJ2-2; no clear D. Trimming left V 4 bases short and J 2 bases short, with 9 bases between. This CDR3 region has 14 residues. The germline gives CDR1 SGHRS, CDR2 YFSETQ. The CDR3 DNA follows: TGCGCCAGCAGCATGGAACCAAACACCGGGGAGCTGTTTTTT. Protein: CASSMEPNTGELFF.